These T cell receptor beta chains were read from a single sample in a study of cytomegalovirus exposure and HLA in healthy donors. Method: immunoSEQ multiplex PCR; TCRdb's copy keeps in-frame clones and lacks some. In the table there are 150,000 or so clones, 85% to 90% of which are singletons. Sequences were obtained from PBMCs. These TCRs come from a human donor in good health. The CDR3 runs from the conserved cysteine through the conserved F or W. The D gene is left open where the match is weak. Clone size appears in some rows only: once, few, many, or a class for an expanded clone.

TRBV5-6	NA	NA	TRBJ2-2	TGTGCCAGCAGCTTGGTGTGGTGGGAGATCGCGAACACCGGGGAGCTGTTTTTT	CASSLVWWEIANTGELFF
TRBV30	NA	NA	TRBJ1-3	TGTGCCTGGAGTTCAGGGTGGGGTTACTCTGGAAACACCATATATTTT	CAWSSGWGYSGNTIYF
TRBV5-5	NA	NA	TRBJ2-7	TGTGCCAGCAGCCCAAACTACGAGCAGTACTTC	CASSPNYEQYF
TRBV7-9	NA	TRBD2	TRBJ2-3	TGTGCCAGCAGCCCATACAGCGGGGGGAGCGGGAATACGCAGTATTTT	CASSPYSGGSGNTQYF
TRBV19	once	NA	TRBJ2-1	TGTGCCAGTAGTATACTCGGGGGCTCCTACAATGAGCAGTTCTTC	CASSILGGSYNEQFF
TRBV6-5	NA	TRBD2	TRBJ2-3	TGTGCCAGCAGTCGGACTAGCACTTCAGATACGCAGTATTTT	CASSRTSTSDTQYF
TRBV2	NA	TRBD2	TRBJ2-4	TGTGCCAGCAGTGCGACTAGCGGGGGCGTGAAAGCGGTCAAAAACATTCAGTACTTC	CASSATSGGVKAVKNIQYF
TRBV5-4	NA	NA	TRBJ2-2	TGTGCCAGCAGCTTATTTGCAGCCGGGGAGCTGTTTTTT	CASSLFAAGELFF
TRBV11-2	NA	NA	TRBJ2-5	TGTGCCGTGGTACAGGTTCCTTGGGGCAAAGAGACCCAGTACTTC	CAVVQVPWGKETQYF
TRBV15	NA	TRBD1	TRBJ1-1	TGTGCCACCAGCAGGTCTAGGGGGACAGCAGCTGAAGCTTTCTTT	CATSRSRGTAAEAFF
TRBV5-4	NA	NA	TRBJ2-7	TGTGCCAGCAGCCCCCCCCCGGGACACAACTACGAGCAGTACTTC	CASSPPPGHNYEQYF
TRBV5-4	NA	NA	TRBJ1-3	TGTGCCAGCAACGAGCCAGGAAACACCATATATTTT	CASNEPGNTIYF
TRBV27	NA	NA	TRBJ2-3	TGTGCCAGCAGTTTAGCTAGGATCACAGATACGCAGTATTTT	CASSLARITDTQYF
TRBV29-1	NA	NA	TRBJ2-1	TGCAGCGTCCAGCACGGGGAAACATACAATGAGCAGTTCTTC	CSVQHGETYNEQFF
TRBV27	once	NA	TRBJ1-1	TGTGCCAGCAGTCTACGAGTGGGCAGCACTGAAGCTTTCTTT	CASSLRVGSTEAFF
TRBV4-3	NA	NA	TRBJ1-1	TGCGCCAGCAGCCAAGATCGGGGATTTGAAGCTTTCTTT	CASSQDRGFEAFF
TRBV5-1	NA	TRBD2	TRBJ2-7	TGCGCCAGCAGATCCACCTCCGCGGGAGTTTTTTACGCACCCATACCCGAGCAGTACTTC	CASRSTSAGVFYAPIPEQYF
TRBV5-1	NA	TRBD1	TRBJ1-2	TGCGCCAGCAGCTTGAAAGGGGGCGATGGCTACACCTTC	CASSLKGGDGYTF
TRBV2	few	NA	TRBJ1-6	TGTGCCAGCAGTGAAAACTGGGGGCCCAATTCACCCCTCCACTTT	CASSENWGPNSPLHF
TRBV2	NA	TRBD1	TRBJ2-2	TGTGCCAGCAGTTCTCGGGACAGGGGCACCGGGGAGCTGTTTTTT	CASSSRDRGTGELFF
TRBV30	NA	TRBD2	TRBJ2-7	TGTGCCTGGAGTGTACAACCGTCGGGAGGTGAGCAGTACTTC	CAWSVQPSGGEQYF
TRBV10-3	NA	NA	TRBJ2-7	TGTGCCATCAGTGAGTACAGACCCTACGAGCAGTACTTC	CAISEYRPYEQYF
TRBV29-1	NA	TRBD1	TRBJ1-2	TGCAGCGTTGGGGAGGGACAGGGGGCGTACAACTATGGCTACACCTTC	CSVGEGQGAYNYGYTF
TRBV9	NA	TRBD2	TRBJ2-7	TGTGCCAGCAGCCCCTGGACTAGCGGGGGGAGGATCTACGAGCAGTACTTC	CASSPWTSGGRIYEQYF
TRBV18	NA	NA	TRBJ2-3	TGTGCCAGCTCACCACCCAGGGCTGCAACAGATACGCAGTATTTT	CASSPPRAATDTQYF
TRBV25-1	NA	NA	TRBJ1-6	TGTGCCAGCAGCCGATACGGGAATAATTCACCCCTCCACTTT	CASSRYGNNSPLHF
TRBV18	NA	TRBD1	TRBJ1-1	TGTGCCAGCTCACGGGACAGGAACACTGAAGCTTTCTTT	CASSRDRNTEAFF